This T cell receptor (beta chain) was observed in a study of T cell repertoires in cytomegalovirus infection. This clonotype was seen ten or more times. What it binds is not known. Trimming took 1 base from V and 5 from J; bases not matched to a gene: 10. Germline CDR1 reads LNHNV; CDR2 reads YYDKDF (reference sequence). CDR3 size: 17 residues. MiXCR was run by TCRdb on the reads, yielding one entry per CDR3 protein. The table lists over 85,000 distinct CDR3 sequences, 15% to 20% of them singletons. General study points: What dominated the ex vivo response were HLA-C-restricted CMV-specific TCR beta clonotypes. People with CMV and the relevant HLA were identified by cumulative public TCR beta family frequency.

The clonotype originates from a human donor in good health (CMV status not recorded). Some clones in this sample may be carry-over from other donors' samples. This sequence joins TRBV15 and TRBJ2-5; 10 positions agree with TRBD1. Material for sequencing was PBMCs. CDR3 DNA: TGTGCCACCAGCAGAGTATCAAGACCGGGACAGGGGGAGACCCAGTACTTC. Protein sequence: CATSRVSRPGQGETQYF. Using reference TRBV15 and TRBJ2-5 for the parts outside the CDR3, the full variable domain is DAMVIQNPRYQVTQFGKPVTLSCSQTLNHNVMYWYQQKSSQAPKLLFHYYDKDFNNEADTPDNFQSRRPNTSFCFLDIRSPGLGDTAMYLCATSRVSRPGQGETQYFGPGTRLLVL.